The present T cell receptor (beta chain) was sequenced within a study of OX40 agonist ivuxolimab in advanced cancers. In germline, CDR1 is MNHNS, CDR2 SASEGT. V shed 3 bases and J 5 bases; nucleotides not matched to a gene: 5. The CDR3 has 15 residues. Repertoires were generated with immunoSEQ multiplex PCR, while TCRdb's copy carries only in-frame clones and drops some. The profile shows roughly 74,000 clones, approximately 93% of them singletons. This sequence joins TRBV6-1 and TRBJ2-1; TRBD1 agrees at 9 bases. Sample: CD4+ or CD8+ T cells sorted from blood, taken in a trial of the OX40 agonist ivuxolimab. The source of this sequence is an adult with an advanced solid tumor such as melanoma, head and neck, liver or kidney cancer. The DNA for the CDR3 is TGTGCCAGCAGTGATTCCGGGACAGGGAACAATGAGCAGTTCTTC. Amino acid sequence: CASSDSGTGNNEQFF.